This T cell receptor beta chain was recovered during a study of lymphopenia after photon versus proton radiotherapy. This CDR3 is built from 15 residues. Germline V CDR1 and CDR2: LNHDA, SQIVND (reference sequence). Trimming shortened V by 5 bases and J by 3 bases, and 15 bases separated the two germline ends. TCRdb keeps only in-frame clones here, not all; method: immunoSEQ multiplex PCR. Of approximately 160,000 clones listed, about 85% are singletons. The chain uses TRBV19 and TRBJ2-3; D is uncertain. The receptor was derived from a man over 45 with gastric cancer. Sequences were derived from peripheral blood, sampled from a patient treated with photon-based radiotherapy. DNA for the CDR3: TGTGCCAGTAGTCCTCAGACGGGCAGTACAGATACGCAGTATTTT. This sequence encodes CASSPQTGSTDTQYF.